This T cell receptor beta chain emerged from a study of cytomegalovirus exposure and HLA in healthy donors. Broader study findings: Some V segments, TRBV6-2 and TRBV6-3 among them, were indistinguishable and were therefore excluded. When a later analysis was performed, an Asian-associated ancestry cluster reportedly had fewer N-insertions than the roughly 630-donor mean. In a later analysis, compared with equally common non-associated chains, HLA-associated beta chains were more expanded.

Donors showed nominal health when sampled, although they likely had unrecorded immune exposures. This clone was detected only a few times. Its antigen is still unknown. The germline V and J ends were trimmed by 4 bases and 5 bases, with 12 bases remaining between them. The CDR3 has 13 amino acids. CDR1 SGHRS and CDR2 YFSETQ come from the germline V gene. The PCR ran on 60 Vbeta and 13 Jbeta primers. Sequencing was performed with immunoSEQ multiplex PCR; in TCRdb, only in-frame clones are kept and a portion is missing. This table holds 180,000 or so clones, about four fifths found once. Sequencing was performed on PBMCs. The chain combines TRBV5-1 with TRBJ1-1; no reliable D call. The source is a woman aged 25 to 39 in good health and CMV-seronegative. The CDR3 sequence is CASSPGHGTEAFF. In DNA form, the CDR3 reads TGCGCCAGCAGCCCAGGCCATGGGACTGAAGCTTTCTTT.